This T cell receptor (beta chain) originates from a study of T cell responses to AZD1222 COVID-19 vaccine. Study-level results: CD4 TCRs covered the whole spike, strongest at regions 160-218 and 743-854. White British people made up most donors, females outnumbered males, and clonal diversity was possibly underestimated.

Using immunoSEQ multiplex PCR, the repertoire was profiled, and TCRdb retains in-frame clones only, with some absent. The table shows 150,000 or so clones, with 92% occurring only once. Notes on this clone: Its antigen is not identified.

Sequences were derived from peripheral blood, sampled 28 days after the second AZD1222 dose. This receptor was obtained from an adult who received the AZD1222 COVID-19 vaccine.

The CDR3 nucleotides read TGTGCCAGCAGCCTTCCGCTTCGGGCTAGCGGACACCACAATGAGCAGTTCTTC. Translated: CASSLPLRASGHHNEQFF. The V gene is TRBV11-2, the J gene TRBJ2-1; 7 bases agree with TRBD2. The CDR3 sequence is 18 residues long. Germline V CDR1 and CDR2: SGHAT, FQNNGV. J lost 5 bases, V lost 5 bases, and 18 bases had no gene match.